This T cell receptor beta chain was captured in a study of cytomegalovirus exposure and HLA in healthy donors. For the study at large: A data release that came early held 80 million to 95 million unique TCRs from HLA-typed donors. Researchers found that about four fifths of over 350 genotyped donors fell within the Caucasian-associated ancestry cluster. Regarding the study as a whole: Reports indicate that TCR beta sequences accurately predicted the HLA-A and HLA-B alleles of most subjects. Near-uniform donor sequencing depth was presumed by presence/absence analyses.

The PCR was carried out with 60 Vbeta primers and 13 Jbeta primers. The repertoire was sequenced with immunoSEQ multiplex PCR; TCRdb's copy has only in-frame clones and lacks some. The sample yields 95,000 to 150,000 clones, around 66% seen once. About this clone itself: Its antigen is unknown.

Specimen: PBMCs. This sequence was found in a woman between 35 and 50 years old in good health and CMV-seropositive.

The CDR3 nucleotides are TGTGCCAGCAGTTTACGGGATAACTACGAGCAGTACTTC. Translating it yields CASSLRDNYEQYF. The V gene is TRBV6-5, the J gene TRBJ2-7; TRBD2 might be the D (5 bases). The CDR3 length is 13 residues. Looked up from germline, CDR1 is MNHEY and CDR2 is SVGAGI. The V and J ends lost 4 bases and 3 bases respectively, with 10 bases between them.